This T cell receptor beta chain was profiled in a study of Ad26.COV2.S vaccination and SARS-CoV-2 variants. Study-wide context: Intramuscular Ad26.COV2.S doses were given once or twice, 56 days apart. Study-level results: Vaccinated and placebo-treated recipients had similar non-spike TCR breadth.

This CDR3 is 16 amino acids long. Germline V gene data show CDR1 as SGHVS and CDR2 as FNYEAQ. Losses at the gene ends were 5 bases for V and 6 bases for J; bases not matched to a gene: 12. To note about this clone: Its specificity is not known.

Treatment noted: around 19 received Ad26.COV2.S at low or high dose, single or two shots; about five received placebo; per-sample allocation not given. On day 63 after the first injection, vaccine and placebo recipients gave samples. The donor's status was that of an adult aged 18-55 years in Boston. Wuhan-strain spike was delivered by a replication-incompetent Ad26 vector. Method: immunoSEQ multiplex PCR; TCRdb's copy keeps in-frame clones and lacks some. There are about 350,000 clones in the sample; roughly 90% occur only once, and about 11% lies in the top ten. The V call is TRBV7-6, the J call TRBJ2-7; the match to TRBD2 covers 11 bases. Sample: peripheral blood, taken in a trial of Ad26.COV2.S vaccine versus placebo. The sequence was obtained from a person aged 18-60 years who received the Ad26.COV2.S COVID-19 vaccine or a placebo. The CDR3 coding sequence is TGTGCCAGCAGCAGCTATAGCGGGGGGGCCTCGGGCGAGCAGTACTTC. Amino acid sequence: CASSSYSGGASGEQYF.